The source of this T cell receptor (beta chain) is a study of OX40 agonist ivuxolimab in advanced cancers. Points from the study as a whole: CD4+ and CD8+ blood T cells expanded clonally by week 6 at 0.1 to 3.0 mg/kg.

This clone was counted a few times. The antigen is not known. The V and J ends lost 6 bases and 8 bases respectively, with 13 bases between them. The length of the CDR3 is 11 residues. CDR1 and CDR2 (germline): SQVTM, ANQGSEA. TCRdb keeps only in-frame clones here, not all; method: immunoSEQ multiplex PCR. Here the sample spans roughly 48,000 clones, about 86% being singletons. The TCR comes from an adult with an advanced solid tumor such as melanoma, head and neck, liver or kidney cancer. Sequenced material: CD4+ or CD8+ T cells sorted from blood, taken in a trial of the OX40 agonist ivuxolimab. The rearrangement joins TRBV29-1 to TRBJ1-2, with TRBD1 as a possible D gene (5 bases). For the CDR3, the DNA is TGCAGCGTCCGTAGGGACCTCGGCTACACCTTC. Residues: CSVRRDLGYTF.